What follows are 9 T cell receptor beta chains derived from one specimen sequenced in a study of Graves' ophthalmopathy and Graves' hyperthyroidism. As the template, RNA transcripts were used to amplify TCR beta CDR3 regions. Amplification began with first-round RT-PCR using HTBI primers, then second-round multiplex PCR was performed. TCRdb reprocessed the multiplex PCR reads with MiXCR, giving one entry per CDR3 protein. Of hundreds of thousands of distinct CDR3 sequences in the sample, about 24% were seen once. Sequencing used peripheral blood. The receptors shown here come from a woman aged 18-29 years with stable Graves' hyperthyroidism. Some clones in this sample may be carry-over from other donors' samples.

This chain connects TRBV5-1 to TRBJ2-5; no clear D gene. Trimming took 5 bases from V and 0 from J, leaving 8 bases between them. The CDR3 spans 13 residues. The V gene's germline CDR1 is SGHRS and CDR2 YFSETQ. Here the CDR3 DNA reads TGCGCCAGCAGTAAGGGATACCAAGAGACCCAGTACTTC. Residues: CASSKGYQETQYF. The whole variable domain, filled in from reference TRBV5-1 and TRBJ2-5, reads KAGVTQTPRYLIKTRGQQVTLSCSPISGHRSVSWYQQTPGQGLQFLFEYFSETQRNKGNFPGRFSGRQFSNSRSEMNVSTLELGDSALYLCASSKGYQETQYFGPGTRLLVL.

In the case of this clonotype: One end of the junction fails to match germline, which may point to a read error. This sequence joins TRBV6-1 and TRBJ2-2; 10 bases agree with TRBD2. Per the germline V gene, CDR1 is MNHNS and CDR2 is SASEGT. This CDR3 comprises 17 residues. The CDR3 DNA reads TGTGCCAGCAGTAAAGCGGGGGGGAGTTTGGGGACCGGGGAGCTGTTTTTT. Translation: CASSKAGGSLGTGELFF.

The CDR3 region is CAWIGLRNTEAFF. CDR3 nucleotide sequence: TGTGCCTGGATAGGACTCAGGAACACTGAAGCTTTCTTT. V gene TRBV30 combines with J gene TRBJ1-1; D unclear. Germline CDR1 GTSNPN, CDR2 SVGIG (reference sequence). The CDR3 covers 13 residues. V lost 4 bases to trimming and J lost 1 base, with 10 bases between them.

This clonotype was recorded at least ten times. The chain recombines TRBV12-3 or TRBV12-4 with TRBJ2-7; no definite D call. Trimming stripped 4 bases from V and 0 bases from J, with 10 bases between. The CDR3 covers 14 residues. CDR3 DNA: TGTGCCAGCAGTTCACCCGACATCTCCTACGAGCAGTACTTC. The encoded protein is CASSSPDISYEQYF.

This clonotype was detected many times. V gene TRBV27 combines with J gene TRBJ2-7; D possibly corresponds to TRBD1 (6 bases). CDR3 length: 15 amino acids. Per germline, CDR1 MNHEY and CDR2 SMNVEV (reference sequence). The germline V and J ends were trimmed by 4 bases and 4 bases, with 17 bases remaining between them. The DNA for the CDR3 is TGTGCCAGCAGTTCACAGGGAATCTTACGGTACGAGCAGTACTTC. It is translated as CASSSQGILRYEQYF.

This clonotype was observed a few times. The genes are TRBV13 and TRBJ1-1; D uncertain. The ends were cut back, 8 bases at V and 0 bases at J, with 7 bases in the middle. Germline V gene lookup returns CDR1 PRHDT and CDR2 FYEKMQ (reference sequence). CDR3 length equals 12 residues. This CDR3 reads CASCSLNTEAFF. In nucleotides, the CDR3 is TGTGCCAGCTGCAGCTTGAACACTGAAGCTTTCTTT.

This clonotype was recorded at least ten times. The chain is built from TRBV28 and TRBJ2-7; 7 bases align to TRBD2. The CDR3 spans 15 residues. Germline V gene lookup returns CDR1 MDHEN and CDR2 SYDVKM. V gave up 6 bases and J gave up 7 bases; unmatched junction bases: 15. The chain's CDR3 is CASRSSGGGPEEQYF. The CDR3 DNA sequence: TGTGCCAGCAGGAGTTCGGGGGGAGGGCCGGAAGAGCAGTACTTC.

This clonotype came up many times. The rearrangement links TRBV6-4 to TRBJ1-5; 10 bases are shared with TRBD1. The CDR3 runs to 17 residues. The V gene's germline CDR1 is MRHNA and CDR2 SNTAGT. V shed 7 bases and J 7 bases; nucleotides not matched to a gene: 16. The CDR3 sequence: CASTQPFRDRGSQPQHF. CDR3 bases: TGTGCCAGCACACAACCCTTCCGGGACAGGGGTTCCCAGCCCCAGCATTTT.

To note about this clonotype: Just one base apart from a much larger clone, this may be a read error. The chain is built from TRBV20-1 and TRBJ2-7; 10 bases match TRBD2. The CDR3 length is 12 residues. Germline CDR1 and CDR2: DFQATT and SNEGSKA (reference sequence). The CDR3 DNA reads TGCAGTTCTAGCGGGGGTACCTACGAGCAGTACTTC. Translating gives CSSSGGTYEQYF.